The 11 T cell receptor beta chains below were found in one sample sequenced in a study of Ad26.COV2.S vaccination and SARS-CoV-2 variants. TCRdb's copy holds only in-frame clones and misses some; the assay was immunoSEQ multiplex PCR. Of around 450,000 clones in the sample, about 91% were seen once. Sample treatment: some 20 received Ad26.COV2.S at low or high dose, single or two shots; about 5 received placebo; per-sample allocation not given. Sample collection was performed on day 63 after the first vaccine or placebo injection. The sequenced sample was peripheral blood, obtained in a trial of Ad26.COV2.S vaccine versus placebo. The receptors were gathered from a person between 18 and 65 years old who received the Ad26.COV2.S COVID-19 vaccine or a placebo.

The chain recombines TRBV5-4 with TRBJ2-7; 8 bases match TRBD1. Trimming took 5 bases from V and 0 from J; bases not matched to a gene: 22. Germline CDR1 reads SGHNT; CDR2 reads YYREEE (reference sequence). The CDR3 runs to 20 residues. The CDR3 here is CASRPTPGTGSLPGSYEQYF. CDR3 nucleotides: TGTGCCAGCAGACCCACACCCGGGACAGGCTCCTTGCCGGGCTCCTACGAGCAGTACTTC.

CDR3 nucleotides: TGCGCCAGCAGCCTCGGGGCCCCGTACTATGGCTACACCTTC. Encoded protein: CASSLGAPYYGYTF. The chain links TRBV5-1 to TRBJ1-2; tentatively, D is TRBD1 (5 bases). Deletions cut 4 bases from V and 3 bases from J, with 13 bases between. Germline V gene sequence: CDR1 SGHRS, CDR2 YFSETQ. The CDR3 runs to 14 residues.

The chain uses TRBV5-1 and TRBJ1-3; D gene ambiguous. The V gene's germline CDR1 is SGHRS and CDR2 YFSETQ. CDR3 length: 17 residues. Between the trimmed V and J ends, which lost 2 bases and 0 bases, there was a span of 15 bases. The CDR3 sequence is CASSFAQSSSSGNTIYF. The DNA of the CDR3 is TGCGCCAGCAGCTTTGCCCAATCGTCAAGCTCTGGAAACACCATATATTTT.

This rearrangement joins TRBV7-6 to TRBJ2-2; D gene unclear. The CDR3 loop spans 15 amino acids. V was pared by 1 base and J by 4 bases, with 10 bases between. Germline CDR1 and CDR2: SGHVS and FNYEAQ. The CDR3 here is CASSLVGFPTGELFF. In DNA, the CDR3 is TGTGCCAGCAGCTTAGTCGGGTTCCCCACCGGGGAGCTGTTTTTT.

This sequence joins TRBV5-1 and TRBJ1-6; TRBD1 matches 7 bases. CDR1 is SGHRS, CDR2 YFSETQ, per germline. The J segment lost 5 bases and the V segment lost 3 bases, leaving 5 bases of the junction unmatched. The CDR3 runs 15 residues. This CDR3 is CASSYGTADNSPLHF. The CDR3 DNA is TGCGCCAGCAGCTATGGGACAGCAGATAATTCACCCCTCCACTTT.

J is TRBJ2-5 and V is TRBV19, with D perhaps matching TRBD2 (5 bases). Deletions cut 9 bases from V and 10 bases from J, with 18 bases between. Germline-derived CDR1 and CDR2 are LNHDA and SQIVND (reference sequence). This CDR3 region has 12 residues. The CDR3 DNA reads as TGTGCCAGCTCACCGGGATCCACTATCCAGTACTTC. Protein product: CASSPGSTIQYF.

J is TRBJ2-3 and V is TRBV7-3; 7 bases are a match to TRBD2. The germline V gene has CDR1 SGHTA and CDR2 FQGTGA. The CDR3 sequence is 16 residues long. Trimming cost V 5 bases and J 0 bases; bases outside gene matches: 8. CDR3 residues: CASSERGFPSTDTQYF. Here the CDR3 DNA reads TGTGCCAGCAGCGAGCGGGGATTCCCTAGCACAGATACGCAGTATTTT.

The CDR3 bases are TGTGCCAGCAGCCCTCTTATGGCCGGTGCGGGGATAATTCCCCTCCACTTT. Its translation: CASSPLMAGAGIIPLHF. The chain recombines TRBV28 with TRBJ1-6, with unresolved D. There are 17 residues in the CDR3. The V and J ends lost 6 bases and 13 bases respectively, with 28 bases between them. Germline V gene data show CDR1 as MDHEN and CDR2 as SYDVKM.

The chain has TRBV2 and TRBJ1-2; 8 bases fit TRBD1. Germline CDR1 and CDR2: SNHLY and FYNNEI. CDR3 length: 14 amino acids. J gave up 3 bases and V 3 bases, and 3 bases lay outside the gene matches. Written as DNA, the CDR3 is TGTGCCAGCAGTGACAGGGGGCGCGACTATGGCTACACCTTC. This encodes CASSDRGRDYGYTF.

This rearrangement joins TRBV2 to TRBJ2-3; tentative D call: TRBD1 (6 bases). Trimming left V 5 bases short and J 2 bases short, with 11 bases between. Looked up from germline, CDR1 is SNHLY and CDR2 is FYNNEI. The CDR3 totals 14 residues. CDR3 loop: CASSRWTVTDTQYF. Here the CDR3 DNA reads TGTGCCAGCAGTCGATGGACAGTCACAGATACGCAGTATTTT.

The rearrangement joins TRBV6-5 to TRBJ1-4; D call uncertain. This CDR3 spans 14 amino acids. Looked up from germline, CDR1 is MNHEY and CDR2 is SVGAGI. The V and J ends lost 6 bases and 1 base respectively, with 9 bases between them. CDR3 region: CASSIGRTNEKLFF. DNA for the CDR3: TGTGCCAGCAGCATCGGGAGAACTAATGAAAAACTGTTTTTT.